The present T cell receptor beta chain was sequenced within a study of cytomegalovirus exposure and HLA in healthy donors (dated by TCRdb to the late 2010s). Notes on the research overall: In an earlier analysis of about 560 of the donors, 276 Gb of sequence data and 117 million unique TCR beta sequences from about 179 million T cells were reported. The genetic ancestry cluster associated with self-reported Caucasian donors included 81% of the approximately 410 genotyped donors. The study combined high-throughput TCR immunosequencing, statistical association of individual TCRs with disease status, and machine learning to predict cytomegalovirus infection status. Among about 400 genotyped donors of the cohort, an average of roughly 230,000 unique TCR beta nucleotide sequences was sequenced per donor, of which about 18% were non-productive. The number of typed donors differed by locus: about 620-630 for A, B, C, DRB1 and DQB1; 522 for DQA1; around 580 for DPA1; and about 450 for DPB1. An earlier analysis of around 580 of the donors used high-throughput TCR beta sequencing to judge whether each TCR beta V gene segment behaved as functional or pseudogenic. An early release that covered some 640 HLA-typed donors contained about 300 gigabases of sequencing data and tens of millions of unique TCR sequences. A later genetic analysis took genome-wide SNP genotypes for about 55% of the roughly 670 donors and used that subset as a discovery cohort. The study was designed to test whether signatures of past pathogen exposure could be identified by cataloging public T cell receptors. The T cell repertoires of 666 subjects were profiled by immunosequencing and related to cytomegalovirus serostatus. Class I and class II HLA loci were covered by the typing at four-digit resolution. All discovery cohort repertoires had been generated using a single sequencing platform. A later analysis re-analyzed previously published TCR beta repertoires from 660 or so donors and added high-resolution HLA genotyping to study TCR occurrence patterns. A separate validation cohort of about 110 different subjects was used in addition to the roughly 640-subject first cohort. In the later analysis, no new phenotypic data were used to find candidate immune exposures; instead, reliance was placed on TCR beta sequences and their occurrence across donors. Donor age, sex, ethnicity and CMV serostatus were compiled alongside the repertoire data. Several DR-DQ haplotypes were handled as single units for association and clustering because linkage in the cohort was strong.

In total, roughly 670 healthy bone marrow donors made up the cohort. All cohort members were sampled while nominally healthy, although unrecorded immune exposures were likely present. Of the 690 or so cohort members, about 270 had a positive CMV serostatus and about 400 had a negative one, while no CMV serostatus was recorded for the donor. A peripheral blood sample was collected from each donor, and TCR beta sequencing was performed on peripheral blood mononuclear cells. The Qiagen DNeasy Blood Extraction Kit was used to extract genomic DNA from the blood cell samples. This clone was seen more than once but under ten times. Its specific antigen is unknown. No base qualities exist here, and no much larger clone lies one base off it. The CDR3 measures 14 amino acids from cysteine to phenylalanine. Just CDR3 DNA is preserved here, 42 bases in frame from base 1. Trimming takes 9 bases off V and 5 bases off J; junction bases not matched to a gene: 11. From the germline V gene, CDR1 is WSHSY and CDR2 is SAAADI.

Receptor libraries were prepared by the immunoSEQ multiplex PCR assay. The multiplex PCR relied on a mix of 60 forward primers for TCR Vbeta segments and 13 reverse primers for TCR Jbeta segments. The CDR3 region of rearranged TCR beta genes was amplified from genomic DNA with a multiplex PCR assay. The amplified TCR beta libraries were sequenced on the Illumina HiSeq System as 87-base-pair reads. Regarding the original processing steps: A later analysis counted about 82 million unique TCR beta chains across the 690 or so repertoires, and some 11 million of these chains were shared by at least two donors. To remove PCR and sequencing errors, raw reads were error-corrected and collapsed into unique sequences using a nearest-neighbor algorithm that merged closely related sequences. CDR3 sequences were aligned to IMGT reference sequences to assign V, D and J gene segments. For a sequence to be retained, at least a six-nucleotide match to both a V gene segment and a J gene segment was required. A rearrangement was called productive if the CDR3 had no stop codons and remained in frame with V and J, and every other rearrangement was called non-productive. CDR3 was defined by IMGT convention, running from the second conserved V-encoded cysteine to the conserved J-encoded phenylalanine. In an earlier analysis of around 570 of the donors, sequences lacking an unambiguous match to a single V gene segment were excluded. An earlier analysis of fewer than 750 of the donors called V segments functional above 56.7% productive rearrangements and segregating when the between-donor standard deviation exceeded 5%. A statistical classification framework was developed to diagnose cytomegalovirus status using the catalog of TCR beta chain sequences. In a later analysis, V and J genes were assigned by comparing TCR nucleotide sequences against IMGT/GENE-DB human TR gene sequences. A later analysis assigned CDR3 sequences and most-parsimonious VDJ recombination scenarios with the TCRdist pipeline. In a later analysis, each TCR beta chain was defined by its CDR3 amino acid sequence together with its V-gene family, and reads without a unique V-gene family were excluded. To address suspected cross-contamination and a sequencing artifact, a later analysis removed 450 to 700 highly shared, low-generation-probability nucleotide sequences. For each public chain, a later analysis derived a clonal expansion index from normalized ranks of inferred template counts within each repertoire. A later analysis computed generation probabilities with a VDJ recombination model fitted to out-of-frame rearrangements, and checked the results against IGoR. In a later analysis, hypergeometric tests were used to score TCR-TCR, TCR-HLA and TCR-CMV co-occurrence, with a repertoire-size bias correction applied to TCR pairs. To estimate false discovery rates, a later analysis permuted the HLA or CMV assignments 20 times. In a later analysis, co-occurring TCRs were grouped using DBSCAN, and TCRdist sequence similarity was added for clustering within HLA-allele-positive subsets. Repertoires with fewer than 30,000 or more than 120,000 public chains were left out of co-occurrence clustering, as were about five repertoires with anomalous nucleotide sharing. Entries here come from immuneACCESS through TCRdb and include only in-frame sequences with V and J called. Some clones fail to appear in such tables; in the studies checked, an unresolved V gene covers under half of the shortfall, and the cause of the remainder is unknown. The D gene and trimming were derived from the DNA, and the V and J assignments and clone size from that table. The sample has 120,000 to 150,000 clones on record, 70% to 75% of them singletons. The ten largest account for 14% of the sample.

Study-wide findings and limitations: An earlier analysis of approximately 570 of the donors showed that most TCR beta V segments appeared in productive rearrangements either about 87% or about 30% of the time, which broadly matched IMGT annotations. Correlated functional status among segregating V segments might be attributable to linkage disequilibrium, but an unknown experimental factor could not be ruled out. Three of the identified cytomegalovirus-associated TCR beta chains were confirmed in vitro to be specific for cytomegalovirus antigens. Over 15 rarely observed V segments, including chromosome 9 orphons, were excluded from the earlier analysis of several hundred of the donors because counts were too low. In a later analysis, TCR association rates were found to vary across HLA loci, with the most associated TCRs seen for DRB1 alleles and the fewest for HLA-C alleles. V-gene and J-gene trimming of TCR beta chains was associated with a missense DCLRE1C variant in a later genetic analysis, and the association was replicated in an independent cohort. Most TCR sequences were observed very rarely across donors, whereas some public TCRs were present in many individuals. According to a later analysis, parvovirus B19, influenza, CMV and Epstein-Barr virus appeared linked to several top co-occurrence clusters. The classifier was reported to diagnose cytomegalovirus status with high specificity and sensitivity in both the original and validation cohorts. In the study, some 180 TCR beta chains were listed as associated with cytomegalovirus. This cohort had only TCR beta chains sequenced, and the lack of alpha or paired-chain data limited which features could be detected. Sequencing depth was assumed to be roughly uniform across donors in the presence/absence analyses, though that assumption may not hold. A later analysis found that HLA-associated TCR beta chains were more clonally expanded and had lower generation probabilities than equally common non-associated chains. The authors suggested that the approach could potentially be extended to other disease states and immunological phenotypes. According to a later analysis, most CMV-associated TCR beta chains appeared to be HLA-restricted, and the HLA associations seemed to be driven largely by CMV exposure. Strong co-occurrence of HLA alleles, especially DR and DQ, made assigning TCR associations to individual alleles difficult. A further reported finding was that TCR beta sequences accurately predicted the HLA-A and HLA-B alleles for most subjects in the first cohort. A cluster of highly shared sequence variants was judged likely to be a technical artifact of the sequencing pipeline. Because some donors lacked HLA typing at each locus, the association tests relied only on the typed subset. For the cohort, immune exposure information was limited to CMV serostatus. According to a later genetic analysis, donors in an Asian-associated ancestry cluster had fewer N-insertions in productive TCRs than the approximately 670-donor mean. Some IMGT-functional V segments, including TRBV6-2 and TRBV6-3, could not be distinguished by the 87-base-pair reads and were therefore excluded. In a later analysis, more than 15,000 TCR beta sequences were associated with specific HLA alleles at a false discovery rate of 0.05.

This chain is built from TRBV10-2 and TRBJ1-1, with 8 bases in between that match TRBD1. The clonotype originates from a human donor in good health. Sequenced: PBMCs. In nucleotides, the sequence is TGCGCCAGTTCCCCCCAGGGGGCTCATACTGAAGCTTTCTTT. This codes for CASSPQGAHTEAFF.